Each of the 18 T cell receptor beta chains below was sequenced from the same sample in a study of shared clonotypes between healthy human individuals. The protocol was immunoSEQ multiplex PCR, while the TCRdb copy is restricted to in-frame clones and leaves out a portion. The data show about 2.3 million clones, with 80% to 95% seen just once and approximately 0.39% held by the top ten. Sequencing used naive CD4+ T cells from PBMCs. Subset meaning: CD45RA+ positively selected. The receptors were gathered from a man aged 18-30 years in good health. Some clones in this sample may be carry-over from other donors' samples.

The chain recombines TRBV6-5 with TRBJ2-1, with D possibly TRBD2 on 6 matching bases. Germline loops: CDR1 MNHEY, CDR2 SVGAGI. The CDR3 covers 11 residues. Between the trimmed V and J ends, which lost 8 bases and 6 bases, there was a span of 8 bases. CDR3: CASGGFNEQFF. DNA for the CDR3: TGTGCCAGCGGGGGGTTCAATGAGCAGTTCTTC.

CDR3 region: CASSGWGHHGYTF. As DNA, the CDR3 is TGTGCCAGCAGTGGATGGGGACACCATGGCTACACCTTC. The chain combines TRBV28 with TRBJ1-2; D is perhaps TRBD1 (6 bases). The CDR3 covers 13 residues. Trimming took 5 bases from V and 6 from J, leaving 13 bases between them. Per germline, CDR1 MDHEN and CDR2 SYDVKM.

Concerning this clone itself: Other DNA sequences of this sample code for an identical CDR3. V and J are TRBV9 and TRBJ1-3; 7 bases agree with TRBD1. The trim removed 2 bases at V and 2 bases at J, leaving 4 bases unmatched. The CDR3 is 15 residues long. Germline V gene data show CDR1 as SGDLS and CDR2 as YYNGEE. Written as DNA, the CDR3 is TGTGCCAGCAGCGTTTCACAGGGGCCTGGAAACACCATATATTTT. Translating gives CASSVSQGPGNTIYF. The whole variable domain, remainder taken from reference TRBV9 and TRBJ1-3, is DSGVTQTPKHLITATGQRVTLRCSPRSGDLSVYWYQQSLDQGLQFLIQYYNGEERAKGNILERFSAQQFPDLHSELNLSSLELGDSALYFCASSVSQGPGNTIYFGEGSWLTVV.

The V and J genes are TRBV28 and TRBJ1-4; D uncertain. Germline CDR1 reads MDHEN; CDR2 reads SYDVKM. Trimming took 8 bases from V and 2 from J, leaving 6 bases between them. The length of the CDR3 is 12 residues. The CDR3 loop is CASGQTNEKLFF. CDR3 DNA sequence: TGTGCCAGCGGGCAGACTAATGAAAAACTGTTTTTT.

The chain employs TRBV9 and TRBJ1-5, with D unclear. CDR3 length equals 15 residues. Germline CDR1 and CDR2: SGDLS and YYNGEE. Trimming removed 4 bases from V and 3 bases from J, with 14 bases in between. CDR3 loop: CASSPSAENNQPQHF. The CDR3 region has the DNA TGTGCCAGCAGCCCGTCGGCAGAAAACAATCAGCCCCAGCATTTT. The whole variable domain, remainder taken from reference TRBV9 and TRBJ1-5, is DSGVTQTPKHLITATGQRVTLRCSPRSGDLSVYWYQQSLDQGLQFLIQYYNGEERAKGNILERFSAQQFPDLHSELNLSSLELGDSALYFCASSPSAENNQPQHFGDGTRLSIL.

The chain recombines TRBV28 with TRBJ2-7; 9 bases map to TRBD1. V lost 8 bases and J lost 7; bases outside the gene matches: 6. The CDR3 extends over 12 amino acids. The germline gives CDR1 MDHEN, CDR2 SYDVKM. This CDR3 is CASFGTGSEQYF. The CDR3 nucleotides are TGTGCCAGCTTCGGGACAGGGAGTGAGCAGTACTTC.

This clone was detected only once. Other nucleotide sequences from this sample produce the same CDR3. The gene calls are TRBV6-5 and TRBJ2-7; D possibly corresponds to TRBD1 (5 bases). Germline CDR1 MNHEY, CDR2 SVGAGI. V lost 0 bases and J 1 base, leaving 10 bases between the germline ends. This CDR3 has 15 amino acids. The CDR3 nucleotides read TGTGCCAGCAGTTACTCGGGGCGGACATCCTACGAGCAGTACTTC. Translation: CASSYSGRTSYEQYF.

The table lists this clone with a count of one. The chain links TRBV5-1 to TRBJ2-2; 7 bases agree with TRBD2. The length of the CDR3 is 13 residues. CDR1 and CDR2 (germline): SGHRS, YFSETQ. The V gene end was trimmed by 3 bases and the J gene end by 7 bases; junction bases not matched to a gene: 3. In nucleotides, the CDR3 is TGCGCCAGCAGCTCTATAGCGGGCGGGGAGCTGTTTTTT. Encoded protein: CASSSIAGGELFF.

This clone was counted once. This sequence joins TRBV6-5 and TRBJ2-7, with D perhaps TRBD1 (6 bases). The CDR3 consists of 15 residues. Trimming shortened V by 8 bases and J by 3 bases, and 20 bases separated the two germline ends. Looked up from germline, CDR1 is MNHEY and CDR2 is SVGAGI. CDR3 protein: CASPTRTGPHYEQYF. CDR3 bases: TGTGCCAGCCCAACTAGAACAGGGCCTCACTACGAGCAGTACTTC.

This clone has just one count. The J gene is TRBJ2-7, the V gene TRBV30, with D maybe TRBD2 (6 bases). This CDR3 is built from 15 residues. Trimming took 3 bases from V and 2 from J, leaving 17 bases between them. Germline assignment: CDR1 GTSNPN and CDR2 SVGIG (reference sequence). The CDR3 reads CAWSELVEGTYEQYF. CDR3 bases: TGTGCCTGGAGCGAACTGGTGGAGGGTACCTACGAGCAGTACTTC.

The chain employs TRBV5-1 and TRBJ1-3; 8 bases map to TRBD1. Germline V gene lookup returns CDR1 SGHRS and CDR2 YFSETQ. V was pared by 0 bases and J by 4 bases, with 3 bases of the junction left unmatched. This CDR3 region has 15 residues. The CDR3 bases are TGCGCCAGCAGCTTGGGGACAGGGTTCGGAAACACCATATATTTT. Its protein is CASSLGTGFGNTIYF.

This chain connects TRBV18 to TRBJ2-1, with D possibly TRBD2 on 7 matching bases. Trimming removed 4 bases at V and 8 bases at J, with 15 bases between. CDR1 is KGHSH, CDR2 LQKENI, per germline. The CDR3 sequence is 14 residues long. CDR3 region: CASSRGGGADEQFF. Here the CDR3 DNA reads TGTGCCAGCTCACGGGGGGGCGGAGCCGATGAGCAGTTCTTC.

The chain is built from TRBV19 and TRBJ2-1, with D possibly TRBD2 on 6 matching bases. The CDR3 consists of 15 residues. Germline V gene sequence: CDR1 LNHDA, CDR2 SQIVND (reference sequence). V gave up 5 bases and J gave up 2 bases, with 13 bases separating them. CDR3 nucleotides: TGTGCCAGTAGTGGGACTCGGAGGGCCTACAATGAGCAGTTCTTC. Its translation: CASSGTRRAYNEQFF.

This chain links TRBV15 with TRBJ1-5; D possibly corresponds to TRBD1 (5 bases). With 0 bases removed from V and 4 bases from J, the gap between germline ends came to 13 bases. In germline, CDR1 is LNHNV, CDR2 YYDKDF (reference sequence). This CDR3 region has 16 residues. The CDR3 DNA reads as TGTGCCACCAGCAGAGAACGACTCGGGGGTAATCAGCCCCAGCATTTT. This encodes CATSRERLGGNQPQHF.

The chain links TRBV2 to TRBJ2-1, with 10 positions matching TRBD2. Germline lookup yields CDR1 SNHLY and CDR2 FYNNEI. Trimming at V came to 8 bases and at J to 0 bases, leaving 16 bases not matched to a gene. The length of the CDR3 is 19 residues. This chain's CDR3 is CASSSGRFQGLPSYNEQFF. CDR3 sequence (DNA): TGTGCCAGCTCTAGCGGGAGATTTCAAGGATTACCCTCCTACAATGAGCAGTTCTTC.

The chain has TRBV4-3 and TRBJ2-7; D not certain. Germline values: CDR1 LGHNA, CDR2 YSLEER. The CDR3 is made up of 13 amino acids. Trimming stripped 1 base from V and 5 bases from J, with 9 bases between. This CDR3 is CASSQVGTHEQYF. The CDR3 DNA sequence: TGCGCCAGCAGCCAAGTAGGAACCCACGAGCAGTACTTC.

The V and J genes are TRBV27 and TRBJ2-7; D is ambiguous. Germline V gene sequence: CDR1 MNHEY, CDR2 SMNVEV (reference sequence). The CDR3 is 14 residues long. Trimming left V 2 bases short and J 2 bases short, with 10 bases between. The CDR3 coding sequence is TGTGCCAGCAGTTTAGGTAGGCAGACCTACGAGCAGTACTTC. This translates into CASSLGRQTYEQYF.

The genes are TRBV25-1 and TRBJ1-2; possible D gene TRBD1, 6 bases. The CDR3 totals 13 residues. Looked up from germline, CDR1 is MGHDK and CDR2 is SYGVNS. V was clipped by 4 bases and J by 8 bases, with 14 bases between them. This CDR3 reads CASSGQANLGYTF. The CDR3 bases are TGTGCCAGCAGTGGACAGGCGAATCTCGGCTACACCTTC.